The rows below give T cell receptor beta chains drawn from one sample of a study of T cell responses to AZD1222 COVID-19 vaccine. Clones were read by immunoSEQ multiplex PCR, and TCRdb kept only the in-frame ones, dropping some. This sample has approximately 120,000 clones, with approximately 85% found just once. The sample was peripheral blood, taken on day 0 of MenACWY control vaccination. All receptors derive from an adult in good health. CDR3s include the opening cysteine and the closing phenylalanine or tryptophan. A D gene is named only where the DNA matches it firmly. Clone size is not always given. Where it is, it says once, few, many or a class for expanded clones.

CDR3 length: 12; J gene: TRBJ2-7; D gene: .; V gene: TRBV14; clone size: .; CDR3 protein: CASGVSSYEQYF; CDR3 DNA: TGTGCCAGCGGGGTTAGCTCCTACGAGCAGTACTTC
CDR3 length: 13; J gene: TRBJ1-5; D gene: .; V gene: TRBV28; clone size: .; CDR3 protein: CASSFDGNQPQHF; CDR3 DNA: TGTGCCAGCAGTTTCGATGGCAATCAGCCCCAGCATTTT
CDR3 length: 14; J gene: TRBJ2-7; D gene: .; V gene: TRBV28; clone size: .; CDR3 protein: CASTLGGSSYEQYF; CDR3 DNA: TGTGCCAGCACCCTAGGTGGGAGCTCCTACGAGCAGTACTTC
CDR3 length: 15; J gene: TRBJ2-1; D gene: .; V gene: TRBV7-3; clone size: .; CDR3 protein: CASSQGGGANNEQFF; CDR3 DNA: TGTGCCAGCAGCCAAGGGGGAGGGGCTAACAATGAGCAGTTCTTC
CDR3 length: 16; J gene: TRBJ1-3; D gene: .; V gene: TRBV15; clone size: .; CDR3 protein: CATSRDRGSSGNTIYF; CDR3 DNA: TGTGCCACCAGCAGAGATCGAGGGAGTTCTGGAAACACCATATATTTT
CDR3 length: 11; J gene: TRBJ2-5; D gene: .; V gene: TRBV6-5; clone size: .; CDR3 protein: CASTSQETQYF; CDR3 DNA: TGTGCCAGCACCTCCCAAGAGACCCAGTACTTC
CDR3 length: 16; J gene: TRBJ1-6; D gene: .; V gene: TRBV25-1; clone size: .; CDR3 protein: CASSEFRDFYNSPLHF; CDR3 DNA: TGTGCCAGCAGTGAATTCCGGGACTTCTATAATTCACCCCTCCACTTT
CDR3 length: 13; J gene: TRBJ1-2; D gene: .; V gene: TRBV18; clone size: .; CDR3 protein: CASSPGPSDGYTF; CDR3 DNA: TGTGCCAGCTCACCAGGGCCTTCGGATGGCTACACCTTC
CDR3 length: 14; J gene: TRBJ1-4; D gene: .; V gene: TRBV27; clone size: .; CDR3 protein: CASRPIPGREKLFF; CDR3 DNA: TGTGCCAGCCGCCCGATCCCAGGGCGGGAAAAACTGTTTTTT
CDR3 length: 16; J gene: TRBJ1-3; D gene: .; V gene: TRBV6-5; clone size: .; CDR3 protein: CASSYSKGGAGNTIYF; CDR3 DNA: TGTGCCAGCAGTTACTCGAAAGGGGGGGCTGGAAACACCATATATTTT
CDR3 length: 18; J gene: TRBJ2-3; D gene: .; V gene: TRBV6-9; clone size: .; CDR3 protein: CAHRVFLRPETRADTQYF; CDR3 DNA: TGTGCCCACCGGGTTTTTTTAAGACCAGAAACAAGGGCAGATACGCAGTATTTT
CDR3 length: 12; J gene: TRBJ2-1; D gene: .; V gene: TRBV24-1; clone size: few; CDR3 protein: CATSGGNNEQFF; CDR3 DNA: TGTGCCACCAGTGGCGGGAACAATGAGCAGTTCTTC
CDR3 length: 15; J gene: TRBJ1-1; D gene: .; V gene: TRBV21-1; clone size: .; CDR3 protein: CARPGGKMFKAEAFF; CDR3 DNA: TGTGCCAGGCCTGGGGGGAAAATGTTTAAGGCTGAAGCTTTCTTT
CDR3 length: 15; J gene: TRBJ2-1; D gene: .; V gene: TRBV30; clone size: .; CDR3 protein: CAWGGSGGPQNEQFF; CDR3 DNA: TGTGCCTGGGGAGGGAGTGGGGGGCCACAAAATGAGCAGTTCTTC
CDR3 length: 15; J gene: TRBJ1-1; D gene: TRBD1; V gene: TRBV7-8; clone size: .; CDR3 protein: CASSLRGRVNTEAFF; CDR3 DNA: TGTGCCAGCAGCCTGAGGGGGCGAGTGAACACTGAAGCTTTCTTT
CDR3 length: 15; J gene: TRBJ2-7; D gene: .; V gene: TRBV19; clone size: .; CDR3 protein: CASSLTEPDSYEQYF; CDR3 DNA: TGTGCCAGTAGCCTGACAGAACCTGACTCCTACGAGCAGTACTTC
CDR3 length: 16; J gene: TRBJ2-1; D gene: .; V gene: TRBV27; clone size: once; CDR3 protein: CASSPRGAGPYNEQFF; CDR3 DNA: TGTGCCAGCAGTCCACGTGGTGCGGGACCCTACAATGAGCAGTTCTTC
CDR3 length: 14; J gene: TRBJ1-2; D gene: .; V gene: TRBV5-1; clone size: .; CDR3 protein: CASSTGSQNYGYTF; CDR3 DNA: TGCGCCAGCAGCACCGGCAGCCAGAACTATGGCTACACCTTC
CDR3 length: 14; J gene: TRBJ2-3; D gene: .; V gene: TRBV21-1; clone size: .; CDR3 protein: CASRGTGTTDTQYF; CDR3 DNA: TGTGCCAGCAGGGGGACAGGGACCACAGATACGCAGTATTTT
CDR3 length: 12; J gene: TRBJ1-2; D gene: TRBD1; V gene: TRBV19; clone size: .; CDR3 protein: CASRDRERGYTF; CDR3 DNA: TGTGCCAGCCGAGACAGGGAGCGAGGCTACACCTTC
CDR3 length: 17; J gene: TRBJ2-7; D gene: TRBD2; V gene: TRBV6-1; clone size: few; CDR3 protein: CASSEREERELLVEQYF; CDR3 DNA: TGTGCCAGCAGTGAACGTGAAGAGCGGGAGCTATTAGTCGAGCAGTACTTC
CDR3 length: 13; J gene: TRBJ2-4; D gene: .; V gene: TRBV5-1; clone size: .; CDR3 protein: CASSSDGHNIQYF; CDR3 DNA: TGCGCCAGCAGCTCCGACGGGCACAACATTCAGTACTTC
CDR3 length: 17; J gene: TRBJ2-3; D gene: TRBD1; V gene: TRBV28; clone size: .; CDR3 protein: CASRTSPDRKPTDTQYF; CDR3 DNA: TGTGCCAGCAGAACGTCCCCGGACAGGAAACCCACAGATACGCAGTATTTT
CDR3 length: 16; J gene: TRBJ2-1; D gene: TRBD1; V gene: TRBV4-3; clone size: once; CDR3 protein: CASSQDHGTGGNEQFF; CDR3 DNA: TGCGCCAGCAGCCAAGATCACGGGACAGGGGGCAATGAGCAGTTCTTC
CDR3 length: 16; J gene: TRBJ2-2; D gene: TRBD2; V gene: TRBV11-2; clone size: .; CDR3 protein: CASSPGLAWNTGELFF; CDR3 DNA: TGTGCCAGCAGCCCGGGACTAGCCTGGAACACCGGGGAGCTGTTTTTT
CDR3 length: 16; J gene: TRBJ1-1; D gene: TRBD1; V gene: TRBV18; clone size: .; CDR3 protein: CASSPGVWTGSTEAFF; CDR3 DNA: TGTGCCAGCTCACCAGGAGTCTGGACAGGGTCGACTGAAGCTTTCTTT
CDR3 length: 14; J gene: TRBJ1-2; D gene: .; V gene: TRBV7-2; clone size: once; CDR3 protein: CASSQSRAAYGYTF; CDR3 DNA: TGTGCCAGCAGCCAGAGCCGGGCTGCTTATGGCTACACCTTC
CDR3 length: 15; J gene: TRBJ1-1; D gene: .; V gene: TRBV7-9; clone size: .; CDR3 protein: CASSPWEDSNTEAFF; CDR3 DNA: TGTGCCAGCAGCCCTTGGGAGGACTCGAACACTGAAGCTTTCTTT
CDR3 length: 16; J gene: TRBJ2-5; D gene: TRBD2; V gene: TRBV4-3; clone size: .; CDR3 protein: CASSQEKIAGARAQYF; CDR3 DNA: TGCGCCAGCAGCCAAGAGAAGATAGCGGGGGCGAGGGCCCAGTACTTC
CDR3 length: 13; J gene: TRBJ2-7; D gene: .; V gene: TRBV28; clone size: .; CDR3 protein: CASSLTGSYEQYF; CDR3 DNA: TGTGCCAGCAGTTTAACAGGTTCCTACGAGCAGTACTTC
CDR3 length: 13; J gene: TRBJ2-7; D gene: TRBD2; V gene: TRBV6-5; clone size: .; CDR3 protein: CASSRGGANEQYF; CDR3 DNA: TGTGCCAGCAGTCGCGGGGGGGCAAACGAGCAGTACTTC
CDR3 length: 16; J gene: TRBJ1-4; D gene: TRBD1; V gene: TRBV28; clone size: .; CDR3 protein: CASSFVSGTGNEKLFF; CDR3 DNA: TGTGCCAGCAGTTTTGTCTCCGGGACAGGGAATGAAAAACTGTTTTTT
CDR3 length: 16; J gene: TRBJ2-2; D gene: .; V gene: TRBV11-2; clone size: .; CDR3 protein: CASSLSGTTTTGELFF; CDR3 DNA: TGTGCCAGCAGCTTATCCGGGACGACTACTACCGGGGAGCTGTTTTTT
CDR3 length: 13; J gene: TRBJ1-1; D gene: .; V gene: TRBV7-9; clone size: .; CDR3 protein: CASSRPQDREAFF; CDR3 DNA: TGTGCCAGCAGCCGCCCCCAAGATAGGGAAGCTTTCTTT
CDR3 length: 15; J gene: TRBJ2-3; D gene: TRBD2; V gene: TRBV5-4; clone size: .; CDR3 protein: CASSLAGGGTDTQYF; CDR3 DNA: TGTGCCAGCAGCCTAGCGGGAGGTGGCACAGATACGCAGTATTTT